This TCR beta chain was profiled in a study of CD8 T cells in ankylosing spondylitis. As to this clonotype: Its antigen is still unknown.

TCRdb fed the 5' RACE reads into MiXCR, producing one record per CDR3 protein. The sample lists roughly 670,000 distinct CDR3 sequences, over 15% occurring once. CDR1 is DFQATT and CDR2 is SNEGSKA in the germline V gene (reference sequence). Unmatched junction bases numbered 14, after V lost 4 bases and J lost 0 bases. The CDR3 length is 19 residues. Overall study results and limits: Disease-linked clones reportedly concentrated significantly in matched ankylosing spondylitis synovial fluid. A TCR beta motif of seven or eight highly homologous variants appeared characteristic of ankylosing spondylitis blood. Past studies reported some motif variants in reactive arthritis synovial fluid and blood. Clones linked to disease, bearing a CD8+ phenotype, were relatively rare in peripheral blood.

V and J are TRBV20-1 and TRBJ2-1, with TRBD2 identical over 11 bases. Sequencing used blood, either unsorted or a sorted T cell fraction (not recorded which). The TCR originated in a male donor with ankylosing spondylitis. CDR3: CSANGGLAASASSYNEQFF. In DNA form, the CDR3 reads TGCAGTGCTAACGGGGGACTAGCGGCCTCGGCGAGCTCCTACAATGAGCAGTTCTTC.